Sequencing of this TCR beta chain was carried out in a study of tumor-infiltrating lymphocytes in primary liver carcinoma. For the study at large: Enrolled patients were male and female, aged 30 to 69 years.

Starting from 500 ng of total RNA, TCR beta cDNA was produced with a primer in the constant region. Three nested multiplex PCR rounds, a slightly modified ARM-PCR method, built the TCR beta libraries. TRBV1-TRBV30 forward and Cbeta reverse primers drove the first two roughly 11-cycle rounds. TCRdb used MiXCR to reprocess the multiplex PCR reads, holding one entry per CDR3 protein. The table has 300,000 to 400,000 distinct CDR3 sequences, around 60% seen once. Germline V gene lookup returns CDR1 SQVTM and CDR2 ANQGSEA. Trimming pared 5 bases from V and 4 bases from J, leaving 8 bases between. The CDR3 covers 11 residues. A word on this clonotype: A read error may explain this, as a much larger clone is one base away.

Unsorted whole blood supplied the RNA, and germline DNA was extracted too. This rearrangement joins TRBV29-1 to TRBJ1-1; D is undetermined. Sequencing was done on a sample of peripheral blood. This TCR was sampled from a man between 40 and 49 years old with primary liver carcinoma and hepatitis B virus infection. The CDR3, as DNA: TGCAGCGTTCCATGGGGCACTGAAGCTTTCTTT. Amino acids: CSVPWGTEAFF.